This entry lists 2 T cell receptor beta chains sequenced from one sample in a study of memory CD4+ T cells and cytomegalovirus serostatus. Clones were read by immunoSEQ multiplex PCR, and TCRdb kept only the in-frame ones, dropping some. The top ten clones hold roughly 0.98% of a sample with about 27,000 clones, about 75% of them seen once. Single viable CD3+CD4+CD8-CD45RO+ cells were sorted as the memory CD4+ T cells. The sample comprised memory CD4+ T cells from blood. These TCRs come from an adult in good health and CMV-seronegative.

This chain links TRBV14 with TRBJ1-1; D is uncertain. The CDR3 sequence is 11 residues long. Trimming shortened V by 6 bases and J by 5 bases, and 7 bases separated the two germline ends. CDR1 is SGHDN, CDR2 FVKESK, per germline. The CDR3 spells CASRRNTEAFF. The CDR3 DNA reads as TGTGCCAGCAGGCGTAATACTGAAGCTTTCTTT.

The V and J genes are TRBV29-1 and TRBJ2-3, with TRBD2 matching over 8 bases. The J segment lost 4 bases and the V segment lost 4 bases, leaving 7 bases of the junction unmatched. This CDR3 has 14 residues. The germline V gene encodes CDR1 SQVTM and CDR2 ANQGSEA. The CDR3 sequence: CSVGTGGLSDTQYF. In DNA form, the CDR3 reads TGCAGCGTTGGAACGGGAGGGCTGTCAGATACGCAGTATTTT.